Listed here are 7 T cell receptor beta chains from one sample, sequenced in a study of Graves' ophthalmopathy and Graves' hyperthyroidism. Researchers took RNA transcripts and amplified TCR beta CDR3 regions from them. An opening RT-PCR round employed HTBI primers and preceded a second-round multiplex PCR. TCRdb reprocessed the multiplex PCR reads with MiXCR, giving one entry per CDR3 protein. Of around 590,000 distinct CDR3 sequences listed, approximately 35% are singletons. Sequencing used peripheral blood or thyroid tissue (not recorded which). Receptor source: an adult man with Graves' hyperthyroidism.

This clonotype has a count of ten or more. The chain is built from TRBV9 and TRBJ2-7; D is unresolved. The CDR3 totals 15 residues. Germline CDR1 and CDR2: SGDLS and YYNGEE. The V end lost 0 bases, the J end lost 3 bases, and 13 bases lay between the germline ends. CDR3 in DNA: TGTGCCAGCAGCGTAGAGGCAGGTAACATCTACGAGCAGTACTTC. Residues: CASSVEAGNIYEQYF.

This clonotype has a count of ten or more. V gene TRBV19 combines with J gene TRBJ1-5; a weak D match, TRBD1 (5 bases). The CDR3 contains 14 residues. V was pared by 3 bases and J by 3 bases, with 9 bases between. Germline V gene data show CDR1 as LNHDA and CDR2 as SQIVND (reference sequence). This chain's CDR3 is CASSIQGANQPQHF. Here the CDR3 DNA reads TGTGCCAGTAGTATCCAAGGGGCCAATCAGCCCCAGCATTTT.

Regarding this clonotype: A read error is likely, as this CDR3 ends without the conserved phenylalanine or tryptophan. No DNA is shown, since the ends of the CDR3 on it are uncertain; the CDR3 is the one TCRdb lists. V and J are TRBV20-1 and TRBJ2-5; the table's D call, TRBD2, was not checked against the DNA. The CDR3 has 11 amino acids, counting both end residues. CDR1 is DFQATT and CDR2 is SNEGSKA in the germline V gene (reference sequence). The CDR3: CSARRTSGRFY.

The CDR3 spells CSAIRLAGWGQYF. The DNA for the CDR3 is TGCAGTGCCATACGACTAGCGGGATGGGGGCAGTACTTC. The chain has TRBV20-1 and TRBJ2-7, with TRBD2 matching 11 bases. CDR1 is DFQATT and CDR2 is SNEGSKA in the germline V gene (reference sequence). The CDR3 is 13 amino acids. With V trimmed by 6 bases and J by 9 bases, 10 bases remained unmatched.

A note on this clonotype: This likely comes from a read error, as the CDR3 has no conserved phenylalanine or tryptophan at its end. The rearrangement joins TRBV13 to TRBJ1-2; D ambiguous. Per germline, CDR1 PRHDT and CDR2 FYEKMQ (reference sequence). CDR3 size: 12 residues. CDR3 amino acids: CAGSLLGYGYTL. CDR3 coding DNA: TGTGCCGGCAGCTTACTCGGCTATGGCTACACCCTC.

This chain uses TRBV6-6 with TRBJ1-4; TRBD1 might be the D (6 bases). V was shortened by 5 bases and J by 1 base, with 17 bases between the two germline ends. The germline V gene has CDR1 MNHNY and CDR2 SVGAGI (reference sequence). CDR3 size: 17 residues. CDR3 DNA sequence: TGTGCCAGCAGTGAACTCTCGGAACAGGGAACTAATGAAAAACTGTTTTTT. It is translated as CASSELSEQGTNEKLFF.

This clonotype was recorded at least ten times. The chain employs TRBV6-6 and TRBJ1-1, with 8 nucleotides matching TRBD1. After removal of 4 bases from V and 3 bases from J, the junction contained 4 bases not matched to a gene. Germline V lookup: CDR1 MNHNY, CDR2 SVGAGI (reference sequence). The CDR3 has 14 residues. CDR3 nucleotides: TGTGCCAGCAGTTCCCACAGGGGGGACACTGAAGCTTTCTTT. Protein: CASSSHRGDTEAFF.